These 28 T cell receptor beta chains came from one sample sequenced in a study of cytomegalovirus exposure and HLA in healthy donors. The PCR had 60 Vbeta and 13 Jbeta primers. Some clones are missing from TCRdb's copy, which holds only in-frame ones; the method was immunoSEQ multiplex PCR. Its listing shows 77,000 or so clones. The material sequenced was PBMCs. Receptors originate from a man aged 30-40 years in good health and CMV-seronegative.

The chain recombines TRBV27 with TRBJ2-3, with D uncertain. V was trimmed by 5 bases and J by 2 bases, leaving 14 bases between them. Germline-derived CDR1 and CDR2 are MNHEY and SMNVEV (reference sequence). This CDR3 has 15 residues. In DNA form, the CDR3 reads TGTGCCAGCAGTCCTACTTGGTCTCACACAGATACGCAGTATTTT. It yields the protein CASSPTWSHTDTQYF.

This chain connects TRBV6-5 to TRBJ2-7; 14 bases map to TRBD2. J was trimmed by 1 base and V by 9 bases; bases with no gene match: 5. This CDR3 region has 15 residues. The germline gives CDR1 MNHEY, CDR2 SVGAGI. This chain's CDR3 is CASGLAGGSSYEQYF. The DNA for the CDR3 is TGTGCCAGTGGACTAGCGGGGGGTAGTTCCTACGAGCAGTACTTC.

The chain recombines TRBV30 with TRBJ1-1; no reliable D call. Deletions cut 5 bases from V and 0 bases from J, with 13 bases between. CDR1 GTSNPN and CDR2 SVGIG come from the germline V gene (reference sequence). The CDR3 is 14 residues long. This CDR3 reads CAWPPGDLNTEAFF. The DNA of the CDR3 is TGTGCCTGGCCCCCCGGAGACCTGAACACTGAAGCTTTCTTT. Looking up the rest from reference TRBV30 and TRBJ1-1 gives the full variable domain: SQTIHQWPATLVQPVGSPLSLECTVEGTSNPNLYWYRQAAGRGLQLLFYSVGIGQISSEVPQNLSASRPQDRQFILSSKKLLLSDSGFYLCAWPPGDLNTEAFFGQGTRLTVV.

Details on this clone: Other DNA sequences within the sample encode an identical CDR3. The chain carries TRBV6-4 and TRBJ1-5; TRBD1 agrees at 7 bases. The J segment lost 1 base and the V segment lost 2 bases, leaving 2 bases of the junction unmatched. Germline V CDR1 and CDR2: MRHNA, SNTAGT. The CDR3 length is 15 residues. CDR3 coding DNA: TGTGCCAGCAGTGACAGCAGGGGGAGCAATCAGCCCCAGCATTTT. Translated: CASSDSRGSNQPQHF.

The chain carries TRBV2 and TRBJ2-1; the D gene is possibly TRBD2 (5 bases). This CDR3 has 13 amino acids. The germline CDR1 and CDR2 sequences are SNHLY and FYNNEI. V was pared by 6 bases and J by 16 bases, with 22 bases between. For the CDR3, the DNA is TGTGCCAGCAGCGGACTTAAGGCAACCGGCCCTTTCTTC. Translation gives CASSGLKATGPFF.

V gene TRBV6-5 combines with J gene TRBJ1-1; possibly TRBD1 for D (5 bases). This CDR3 has 14 amino acids. Germline lookup yields CDR1 MNHEY and CDR2 SVGAGI. V lost 3 bases and J 0 bases, leaving 8 bases between the germline ends. CDR3 nucleotides: TGTGCCAGCAGTTATCGACAGCTGAACACTGAAGCTTTCTTT. This codes for CASSYRQLNTEAFF.

The J gene is TRBJ2-1, the V gene TRBV2; 10 nucleotides agree with TRBD2. V lost 6 bases to trimming and J lost 8 bases; unmatched junction nucleotides: 10. Germline-derived CDR1 and CDR2 are SNHLY and FYNNEI. This CDR3 has 15 amino acids. CDR3 loop: CASRAGLALDDEQFF. Written as DNA, the CDR3 is TGTGCCAGCAGGGCGGGACTAGCGCTGGATGATGAGCAGTTCTTC.

The V gene is TRBV28, the J gene TRBJ2-4; 9 positions agree with TRBD2. V shed 5 bases, J shed 1 base, and the junction held 6 bases outside the gene matches. This CDR3 contains 16 residues. Germline CDR1 and CDR2: MDHEN and SYDVKM. CDR3 in amino acids: CASSQAGGDAKNIQYF. In DNA, the CDR3 is TGTGCCAGCAGTCAAGCGGGGGGAGATGCCAAAAACATTCAGTACTTC.

The CDR3 sequence: CASSSTGRSGDEQYF. The CDR3 coding sequence is TGTGCCAGCAGCTCGACAGGGAGAAGTGGCGACGAGCAGTACTTC. The chain is built from TRBV13 and TRBJ2-7, with 7 bases aligning to TRBD1. The germline V gene encodes CDR1 PRHDT and CDR2 FYEKMQ (reference sequence). With V trimmed by 4 bases and J by 5 bases, 11 bases remained unmatched. This CDR3 region has 15 residues. The whole variable domain, remainder taken from reference TRBV13 and TRBJ2-7, is AAGVIQSPRHLIKEKRETATLKCYPIPRHDTVYWYQQGPGQDPQFLISFYEKMQSDKGSIPDRFSAQQFSDYHSELNMSSLELGDSALYFCASSSTGRSGDEQYFGPGTRLTVT.

This chain links TRBV7-9 with TRBJ2-7; possible D gene TRBD1, 6 bases. Germline V gene sequence: CDR1 SEHNR, CDR2 FQNEAQ (reference sequence). CDR3 length: 15 residues. V was cut by 1 base and J by 3 bases, with 13 bases left in between. DNA for the CDR3: TGTGCCAGCAGCTTAGGTCAGGGGCAATTCTACGAGCAGTACTTC. As protein: CASSLGQGQFYEQYF.

The V and J genes are TRBV9 and TRBJ2-7, with TRBD2 as a possible D gene (5 bases). The CDR3 runs 15 residues. The V and J ends lost 0 bases and 1 base respectively, with 11 bases between them. Germline lookup yields CDR1 SGDLS and CDR2 YYNGEE. Here the CDR3 reads CASSVDEGRSYEQYF. The CDR3 DNA follows: TGTGCCAGCAGCGTAGATGAGGGCAGGTCCTACGAGCAGTACTTC.

CDR3 coding DNA: TGTGCCAGCAGCCAAAGCAGGGGCGGAAATGAAAAACTGTTTTTT. Amino acid sequence: CASSQSRGGNEKLFF. This chain uses TRBV4-2 with TRBJ1-4, with D perhaps matching TRBD1 (6 bases). Germline V gene sequence: CDR1 LGHNA, CDR2 YNFKEQ. There are 15 residues in the CDR3. Trimming removed 2 bases at V and 5 bases at J, with 12 bases between.

V and J are TRBV13 and TRBJ2-5; 10 positions match TRBD2. This CDR3 has 16 residues. Germline V gene lookup returns CDR1 PRHDT and CDR2 FYEKMQ (reference sequence). J lost 0 bases, V lost 2 bases, and 3 bases had no gene match. The CDR3 is CASSLQREGYQETQYF. The CDR3 nucleotides are TGTGCCAGCAGCTTACAGCGGGAGGGATACCAAGAGACCCAGTACTTC.

The chain uses TRBV15 and TRBJ2-3; D unclear. CDR1 LNHNV and CDR2 YYDKDF come from the germline V gene (reference sequence). There are 13 residues in the CDR3. Trimming took off 0 bases at V and 4 bases at J, with 5 bases between the two ends. CDR3 bases: TGTGCCACCAGCAGAGAAAACTCAGATACGCAGTATTTT. This encodes CATSRENSDTQYF.

The V and J genes are TRBV6-1 and TRBJ2-7; TRBD2 is a possible D gene (5 bases). V lost 3 bases and J 6 bases, leaving 15 bases between the germline ends. The CDR3 is made up of 14 amino acids. Germline V lookup: CDR1 MNHNS, CDR2 SASEGT. CDR3 protein: CASSEEPRGREQYF. DNA of the CDR3: TGTGCCAGCAGTGAGGAACCCCGGGGTCGCGAGCAGTACTTC.

The chain joins TRBV18 to TRBJ1-4; possibly TRBD1 for D (5 bases). The V end was cut by 5 bases, the J end by 5 bases, with 9 bases between. The CDR3 extends over 13 amino acids. In germline, CDR1 is KGHSH, CDR2 LQKENI. CDR3 loop: CASSADRNEKLFF. DNA for the CDR3: TGTGCCAGCTCAGCCGACAGAAATGAAAAACTGTTTTTT. The whole variable domain, filled in from reference TRBV18 and TRBJ1-4, reads NAGVMQNPRHLVRRRGQEARLRCSPMKGHSHVYWYRQLPEEGLKFMVYLQKENIIDESGMPKERFSAEFPKEGPSILRIQQVVRGDSAAYFCASSADRNEKLFFGSGTQLSVL.

The chain couples TRBV30 to TRBJ2-1, with D possibly matching TRBD2 (6 bases). The ends were cut back, 0 bases at V and 5 bases at J, with 11 bases in the middle. Germline assignment: CDR1 GTSNPN and CDR2 SVGIG (reference sequence). There are 14 residues in the CDR3. The CDR3 nucleotides are TGTGCCTGGAGTGTGGGACTGGAAGACAATGAGCAGTTCTTC. Translated: CAWSVGLEDNEQFF. The whole variable domain, remainder taken from reference TRBV30 and TRBJ2-1, is SQTIHQWPATLVQPVGSPLSLECTVEGTSNPNLYWYRQAAGRGLQLLFYSVGIGQISSEVPQNLSASRPQDRQFILSSKKLLLSDSGFYLCAWSVGLEDNEQFFGPGTRLTVL.

This chain connects TRBV11-2 to TRBJ1-5; D not certain. The CDR3 is 14 amino acids. Trimming cost V 2 bases and J 0 bases, with 5 bases left between them. CDR1 SGHAT and CDR2 FQNNGV come from the germline V gene. CDR3 in amino acids: CASSLFGSNQPQHF. CDR3 nucleotide sequence: TGTGCCAGCAGCTTATTCGGTAGCAATCAGCCCCAGCATTTT.

The CDR3 is CASSLGALGTRNTEAFF. CDR3 bases: TGTGCCAGCAGCTTAGGTGCTCTTGGGACAAGGAACACTGAAGCTTTCTTT. The chain uses TRBV13 and TRBJ1-1, with TRBD1 as a possible D gene (6 bases). In germline, CDR1 is PRHDT, CDR2 FYEKMQ (reference sequence). V was cut by 0 bases and J by 1 base, with 15 bases left in between. The CDR3 is 17 residues long.

The gene calls are TRBV6-5 and TRBJ2-2, with a tentative D call TRBD2 (6 bases). The V gene's germline CDR1 is MNHEY and CDR2 SVGAGI. CDR3 length: 15 residues. V lost 7 bases and J lost 5, with 17 bases in between. CDR3 coding DNA: TGTGCCAGCACCCAACGGAGGGGTGGGACCGGGGAGCTGTTTTTT. This sequence encodes CASTQRRGGTGELFF.

V is TRBV6-5 and J is TRBJ2-1; D is perhaps TRBD2 (6 bases). The germline CDR1 and CDR2 sequences are MNHEY and SVGAGI. The CDR3 spans 14 residues. Trimming left V 2 bases short and J 6 bases short, with 11 bases between. This CDR3 reads CASSYGVGGNEQFF. The CDR3 coding sequence is TGTGCCAGCAGTTACGGTGTGGGGGGCAATGAGCAGTTCTTC.

A remark on this clone: This sample also contains other DNA sequences that code for the same CDR3. The chain has TRBV7-9 and TRBJ1-2; 7 bases are a match to TRBD1. CDR3 length: 14 residues. Germline V gene sequence: CDR1 SEHNR, CDR2 FQNEAQ (reference sequence). V was pared by 1 base and J by 4 bases, with 3 bases of the junction left unmatched. In DNA form, the CDR3 reads TGTGCCAGCAGCTTAGGGACAGGACCCTATGGCTACACCTTC. This gives the protein CASSLGTGPYGYTF. Using reference TRBV7-9 and TRBJ1-2 for the parts outside the CDR3, the full variable domain is DTGVSQNPRHKITKRGQNVTFRCDPISEHNRLYWYRQTLGQGPEFLTYFQNEAQLEKSRLLSDRFSAERPKGSFSTLEIQRTEQGDSAMYLCASSLGTGPYGYTFGSGTRLTVV.

The chain couples TRBV5-4 to TRBJ2-3, with TRBD2 matching over 7 bases. The germline V gene has CDR1 SGHNT and CDR2 YYREEE (reference sequence). Unmatched junction bases numbered 5, after V lost 2 bases and J lost 2 bases. This CDR3 has 15 amino acids. DNA for the CDR3: TGTGCCAGCAGCTTAGCGGCGGGGGACACAGATACGCAGTATTTT. It encodes CASSLAAGDTDTQYF.

CDR3: CASRDRAFNEQFF. CDR3 sequence (DNA): TGTGCCAGCCGGGACAGGGCCTTCAATGAGCAGTTCTTC. The chain uses TRBV28 and TRBJ2-1; the match to TRBD1 covers 9 bases. The CDR3 totals 13 residues. Trimming cost V 8 bases and J 6 bases; bases outside gene matches: 5. CDR1 is MDHEN and CDR2 is SYDVKM in the germline V gene.

The rearrangement uses TRBV18 and TRBJ2-7; a weak D match, TRBD1 (5 bases). V lost 2 bases and J lost 3, with 11 bases in between. The CDR3 runs to 14 residues. Per germline, CDR1 KGHSH and CDR2 LQKENI. CDR3 sequence (DNA): TGTGCCAGCTCACCAAAGGGGCAGGGCTACGAGCAGTACTTC. Its translation is CASSPKGQGYEQYF. Full variable domain (rest looked up from reference TRBV18 and TRBJ2-7): NAGVMQNPRHLVRRRGQEARLRCSPMKGHSHVYWYRQLPEEGLKFMVYLQKENIIDESGMPKERFSAEFPKEGPSILRIQQVVRGDSAAYFCASSPKGQGYEQYFGPGTRLTVT.

This chain uses TRBV29-1 with TRBJ2-6; D is perhaps TRBD2 (7 bases). The CDR3 contains 16 residues. Deletions cut 6 bases from V and 0 bases from J, with 15 bases between. CDR1 is SQVTM, CDR2 ANQGSEA, per germline. CDR3 DNA: TGCAGCGTGGGGGGGGCCGGTGACTCTGGGGCCAACGTCCTGACTTTC. This translates into CSVGGAGDSGANVLTF.

The rearrangement joins TRBV19 to TRBJ1-4; TRBD1 matches 8 bases. This CDR3 is 14 amino acids long. CDR1 is LNHDA and CDR2 is SQIVND in the germline V gene (reference sequence). Losses at the gene ends were 5 bases for V and 10 bases for J; bases not matched to a gene: 9. The CDR3 DNA is TGTGCCAGTAGTCTGACGACAGGGGCAGTAAAACTGTTTTTT. Its protein is CASSLTTGAVKLFF.

The chain has TRBV5-1 and TRBJ2-1, with TRBD2 matching 10 bases. Germline V gives CDR1 SGHRS, CDR2 YFSETQ. V lost 4 bases to trimming and J lost 7 bases; unmatched junction nucleotides: 11. This CDR3 region has 16 residues. CDR3 amino acids: CASSQPSGRALNEQFF. As DNA, the CDR3 is TGCGCCAGCAGCCAACCCAGCGGGAGGGCTTTAAATGAGCAGTTCTTC.